The 12 T cell receptor beta chains below were found in one sample sequenced in a study of blood T cell repertoires in COVID-19. The table came from immunoSEQ multiplex PCR; TCRdb's copy has only in-frame clones and leaves some out. The sample shows around 430,000 clones, 88% of them seen only once. Sample: peripheral blood. These receptors all stem from a woman aged 50 to 60 with COVID-19, enrolled during active disease.

The table lists this clone with a count of one. This chain links TRBV10-3 with TRBJ2-5, with 7 bases aligning to TRBD2. Germline V lookup: CDR1 ENHRY, CDR2 SYGVKD. The CDR3 has 13 amino acids. The V and J ends lost 6 bases and 1 base, in that order; junction bases with no gene match: 2. The CDR3 nucleotides read TGTGCCATCAGCGGGGGGATCCAAGAGACCCAGTACTTC. Translated: CAISGGIQETQYF.

CDR3 in DNA: TGTGCCAGCAGCTTGACAGGGGAAGGAAACACCATATATTTT. This translates into CASSLTGEGNTIYF. The chain recombines TRBV7-3 with TRBJ1-3; 8 bases agree with TRBD1. Germline CDR1 is SGHTA and CDR2 is FQGTGA. Trimming cost V 3 bases and J 4 bases; bases outside gene matches: 2. The CDR3 loop spans 14 amino acids.

This clone was picked up one time. In nucleotides, the CDR3 is TGTGCCAGCAGTTTAGGGCAGGACTATGGCTACACCTTC. It codes for CASSLGQDYGYTF. V gene TRBV12-3 or TRBV12-4 combines with J gene TRBJ1-2; D is uncertain. There are 13 residues in the CDR3. Trimming left V 1 base short and J 3 bases short, with 6 bases between.

V and J are TRBV20-1 and TRBJ2-3, with D possibly being TRBD2 (5 bases). Per the germline V gene, CDR1 is DFQATT and CDR2 is SNEGSKA (reference sequence). Deletions cut 3 bases from V and 5 bases from J, with 12 bases between. The CDR3 covers 13 residues. CDR3 sequence reads: CSASRQGRDTQYF. CDR3 nucleotide sequence: TGCAGTGCTAGTCGGCAAGGGAGAGATACGCAGTATTTT.

V gene TRBV2 combines with J gene TRBJ1-2; TRBD1 matches 7 bases. V trimming: 4 bases; J trimming: 2 bases; junction bases outside the gene matches: 7. Germline V CDR1 and CDR2: SNHLY, FYNNEI. The CDR3 loop spans 15 amino acids. The DNA of the CDR3 is TGTGCCAGCAGTGTACAGGGGAAAAGGAACTATGGCTACACCTTC. Translating it yields CASSVQGKRNYGYTF. The full variable domain, in which reference TRBV2 and TRBJ1-2 provide the parts outside the CDR3, is EPEVTQTPSHQVTQMGQEVILRCVPISNHLYFYWYRQILGQKVEFLVSFYNNEISEKSEIFDDQFSVERPDGSNFTLKIRSTKLEDSAMYFCASSVQGKRNYGYTFGSGTRLTVV.

V and J are TRBV19 and TRBJ1-1; D perhaps matches TRBD1 (5 bases). CDR3 size: 14 residues. Germline-derived CDR1 and CDR2 are LNHDA and SQIVND (reference sequence). Trimming shortened V by 4 bases and J by 3 bases, and 12 bases separated the two germline ends. The CDR3 nucleotides read TGTGCCAGTAGTACTACTCTGGGGCACACTGAAGCTTTCTTT. Protein sequence: CASSTTLGHTEAFF.

The rearrangement joins TRBV29-1 to TRBJ2-1, with 9 bases aligning to TRBD2. After removal of 3 bases from V and 9 bases from J, the junction contained 15 bases not matched to a gene. The CDR3 spans 16 residues. In germline, CDR1 is SQVTM, CDR2 ANQGSEA. The CDR3 is CSVETLAGGGAAEQFF. The CDR3 DNA is TGCAGCGTTGAGACCCTAGCGGGCGGGGGGGCCGCTGAGCAGTTCTTC.

The chain joins TRBV10-2 to TRBJ1-4; maybe TRBD1 (6 bases). V lost 4 bases, J lost 3 bases, and 15 bases lay in between. CDR1 WSHSY and CDR2 SAAADI come from the germline V gene. This CDR3 comprises 16 residues. As DNA, the CDR3 is TGCGCCAGCAGTGTGCTCCCGGACAGTCCTAATGAAAAACTGTTTTTT. Translated: CASSVLPDSPNEKLFF.

The V and J genes are TRBV19 and TRBJ1-3; D gene ambiguous. The length of the CDR3 is 16 residues. V lost 4 bases to trimming and J lost 3 bases, with 16 bases between them. The germline gives CDR1 LNHDA, CDR2 SQIVND (reference sequence). CDR3 DNA sequence: TGTGCCAGTAGTACGACTCGCGGGCAGCGTGGAAACACCATATATTTT. Its protein is CASSTTRGQRGNTIYF.

This rearrangement joins TRBV5-4 to TRBJ1-1; 8 bases line up with TRBD1. Germline loops: CDR1 SGHNT, CDR2 YYREEE (reference sequence). The CDR3 extends over 13 amino acids. J was trimmed by 3 bases and V by 6 bases; bases with no gene match: 4. The CDR3: CASNNRGDTEAFF. The DNA for the CDR3 is TGTGCCAGCAACAACAGGGGGGACACTGAAGCTTTCTTT.

This clone was seen only once. The rearrangement links TRBV6-1 to TRBJ1-2; TRBD1 agrees at 8 bases. Looked up from germline, CDR1 is MNHNS and CDR2 is SASEGT. The V and J ends lost 3 bases and 4 bases, in that order; junction bases with no gene match: 4. The CDR3 contains 14 residues. The CDR3 sequence: CASSEQGAGYGYTF. The CDR3 nucleotides are TGTGCCAGCAGTGAGCAGGGGGCAGGCTATGGCTACACCTTC.

This clone has a single count. V is TRBV27 and J is TRBJ2-7, with TRBD1 identical over 7 bases. CDR3 length: 15 residues. Germline trimming cut 4 bases from V and 6 bases from J; bases unmatched to any gene: 12. Germline V lookup: CDR1 MNHEY, CDR2 SMNVEV (reference sequence). CDR3 loop: CASSSAGTAFIEQYF. CDR3 in DNA: TGTGCCAGCAGTTCCGCCGGGACAGCATTCATCGAGCAGTACTTC.